The subject of this entry is one T cell receptor (beta chain). The CDR3 has 15 residues. V shed 2 bases and J shed 7 bases, with 12 bases lying between them. The germline gives CDR1 KGHSH, CDR2 LQKENI. The sample comes from a study of blood T cell repertoires in COVID-19. Study details: PBMCs, B-cell-depleted T cells, or T cells were the source of the cDNA or gDNA that made up the material.

Study processing details: Nucleated cell counts were estimated from reference gene primer amplification. Some clones are missing from TCRdb's copy, which holds only in-frame ones; the method was immunoSEQ multiplex PCR. From that table come the V and J calls and clone size; the DNA was used to work out D and trimming. This sample has fewer than 80,000 clones, with under 85% found just once. The specimen sequenced was peripheral blood. The J gene is TRBJ1-6, the V gene TRBV18; a weak D match, TRBD1 (6 bases). The TCR sequence derives from a man aged 45-65 years with COVID-19, enrolled during active disease. The CDR3 region has the DNA TGTGCCAGCTCACCAATCGGACAGTTAAATTCACCCCTCCACTTT. This gives the protein CASSPIGQLNSPLHF.